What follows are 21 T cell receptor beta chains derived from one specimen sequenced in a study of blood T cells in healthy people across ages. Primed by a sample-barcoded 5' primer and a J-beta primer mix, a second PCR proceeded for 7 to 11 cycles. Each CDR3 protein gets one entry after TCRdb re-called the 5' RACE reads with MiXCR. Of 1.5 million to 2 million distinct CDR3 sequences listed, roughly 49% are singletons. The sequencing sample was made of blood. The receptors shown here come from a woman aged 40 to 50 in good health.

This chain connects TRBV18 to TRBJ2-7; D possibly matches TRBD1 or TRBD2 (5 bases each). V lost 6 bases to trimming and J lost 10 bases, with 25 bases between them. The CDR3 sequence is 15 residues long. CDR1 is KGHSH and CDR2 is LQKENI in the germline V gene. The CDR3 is CASSPSRAPTGIQYF. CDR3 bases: TGTGCCAGCTCCCCATCGAGGGCCCCTACAGGTATTCAGTACTTC.

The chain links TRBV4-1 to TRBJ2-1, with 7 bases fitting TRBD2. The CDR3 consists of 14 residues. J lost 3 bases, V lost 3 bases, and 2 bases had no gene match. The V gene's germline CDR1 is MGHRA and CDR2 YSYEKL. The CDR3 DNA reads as TGCGCCAGCAGCCACCGGGACTACTACAATGAGCAGTTCTTC. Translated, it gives CASSHRDYYNEQFF.

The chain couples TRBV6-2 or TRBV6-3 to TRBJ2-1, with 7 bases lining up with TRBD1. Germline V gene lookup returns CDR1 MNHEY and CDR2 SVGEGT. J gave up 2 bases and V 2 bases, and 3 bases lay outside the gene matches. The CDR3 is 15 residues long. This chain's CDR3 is CASSYGGQAYNEQFF. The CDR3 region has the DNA TGTGCCAGCAGTTACGGTGGACAGGCCTACAATGAGCAGTTCTTC.

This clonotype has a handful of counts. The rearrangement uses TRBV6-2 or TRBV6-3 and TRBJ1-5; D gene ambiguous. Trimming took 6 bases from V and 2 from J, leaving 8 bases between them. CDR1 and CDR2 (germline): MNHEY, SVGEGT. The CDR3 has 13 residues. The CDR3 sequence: CASRQIGNQPQHF. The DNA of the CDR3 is TGTGCCAGCAGACAGATAGGCAATCAGCCCCAGCATTTT.

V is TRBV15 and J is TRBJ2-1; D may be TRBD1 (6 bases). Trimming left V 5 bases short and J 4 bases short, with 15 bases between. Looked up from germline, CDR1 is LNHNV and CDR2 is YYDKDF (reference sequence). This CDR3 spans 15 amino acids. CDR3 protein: CATSFRQVGYNEQFF. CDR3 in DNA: TGTGCCACCAGCTTTCGACAGGTTGGGTACAATGAGCAGTTCTTC.

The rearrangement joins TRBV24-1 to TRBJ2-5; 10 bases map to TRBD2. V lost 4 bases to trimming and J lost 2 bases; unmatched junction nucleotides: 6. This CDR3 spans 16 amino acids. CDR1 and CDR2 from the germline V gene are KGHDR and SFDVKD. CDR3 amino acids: CATSENQAGGQETQYF. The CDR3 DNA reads TGTGCCACCAGTGAGAACCAAGCGGGGGGGCAAGAGACCCAGTACTTC.

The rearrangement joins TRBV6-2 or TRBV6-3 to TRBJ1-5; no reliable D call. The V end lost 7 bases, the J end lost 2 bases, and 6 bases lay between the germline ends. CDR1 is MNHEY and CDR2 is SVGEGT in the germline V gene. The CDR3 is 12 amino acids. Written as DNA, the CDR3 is TGTGCCAGCACGGTGGGCAATCAGCCCCAGCATTTT. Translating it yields CASTVGNQPQHF.

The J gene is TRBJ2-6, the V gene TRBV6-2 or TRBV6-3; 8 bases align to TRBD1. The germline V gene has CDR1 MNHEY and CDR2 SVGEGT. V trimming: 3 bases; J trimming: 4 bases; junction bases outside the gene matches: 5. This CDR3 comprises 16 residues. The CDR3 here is CASSYPDRAGANVLTF. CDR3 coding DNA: TGTGCCAGCAGTTATCCGGACAGGGCGGGGGCCAACGTCCTGACTTTC.

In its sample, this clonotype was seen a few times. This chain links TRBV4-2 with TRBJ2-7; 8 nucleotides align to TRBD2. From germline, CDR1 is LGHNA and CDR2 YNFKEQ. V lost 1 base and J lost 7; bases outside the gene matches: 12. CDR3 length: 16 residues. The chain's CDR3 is CASSQAGTRGSNEQYF. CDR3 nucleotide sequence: TGTGCCAGCAGCCAAGCCGGGACTAGAGGAAGCAATGAGCAGTACTTC.

CDR3 residues: CASSHLHSNEQFF. CDR3 in DNA: TGTGCCAGCAGCCACCTCCACAGCAATGAGCAGTTCTTC. V and J are TRBV3-1 and TRBJ2-1, with unresolved D. Trimming removed 3 bases at V and 6 bases at J, with 9 bases between. Looked up from germline, CDR1 is LGHDT and CDR2 is YNNKEL (reference sequence). The CDR3 is made up of 13 amino acids.

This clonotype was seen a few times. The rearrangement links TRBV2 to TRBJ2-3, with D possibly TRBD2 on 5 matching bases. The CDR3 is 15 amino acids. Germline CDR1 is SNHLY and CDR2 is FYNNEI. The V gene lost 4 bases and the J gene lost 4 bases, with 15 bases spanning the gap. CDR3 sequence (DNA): TGTGCCAGCAGTGTATTGGCGGGCAAACCAGATACGCAGTATTTT. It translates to CASSVLAGKPDTQYF.

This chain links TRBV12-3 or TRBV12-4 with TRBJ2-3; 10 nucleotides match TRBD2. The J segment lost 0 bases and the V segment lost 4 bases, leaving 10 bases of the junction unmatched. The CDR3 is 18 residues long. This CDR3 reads CASSYPGLARASTDTQYF. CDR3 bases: TGTGCCAGCAGTTACCCGGGACTAGCGAGGGCGAGCACAGATACGCAGTATTTT.

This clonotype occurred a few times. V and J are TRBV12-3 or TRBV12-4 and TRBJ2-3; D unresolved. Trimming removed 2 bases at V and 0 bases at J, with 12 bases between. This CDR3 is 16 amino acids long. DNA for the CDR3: TGTGCCAGCAGTTTATGGGCTGCTTCTAGCACAGATACGCAGTATTTT. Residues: CASSLWAASSTDTQYF.

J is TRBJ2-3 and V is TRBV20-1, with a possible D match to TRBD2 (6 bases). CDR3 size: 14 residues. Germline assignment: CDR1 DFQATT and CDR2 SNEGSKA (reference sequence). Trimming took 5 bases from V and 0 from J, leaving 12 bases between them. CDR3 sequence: CSAPTGTSTDTQYF. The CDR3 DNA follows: TGCAGTGCTCCGACCGGGACTAGCACAGATACGCAGTATTTT.

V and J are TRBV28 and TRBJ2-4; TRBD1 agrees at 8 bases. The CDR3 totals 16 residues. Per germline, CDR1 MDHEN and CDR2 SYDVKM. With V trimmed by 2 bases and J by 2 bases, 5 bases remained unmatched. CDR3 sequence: CASSLAGGAPKNIQYF. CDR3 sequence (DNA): TGTGCCAGCAGTTTAGCAGGGGGCGCGCCCAAAAACATTCAGTACTTC.

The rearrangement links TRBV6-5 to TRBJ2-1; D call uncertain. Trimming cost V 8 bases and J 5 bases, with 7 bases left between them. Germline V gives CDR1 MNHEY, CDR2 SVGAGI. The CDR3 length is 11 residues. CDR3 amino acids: CASFLNNEQFF. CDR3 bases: TGTGCCAGCTTTCTTAACAATGAGCAGTTCTTC.

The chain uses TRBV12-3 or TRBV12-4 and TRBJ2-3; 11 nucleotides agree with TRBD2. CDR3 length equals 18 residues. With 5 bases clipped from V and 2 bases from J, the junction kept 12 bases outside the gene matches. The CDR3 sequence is CASSPRTRLAGYTDTQYF. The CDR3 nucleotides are TGTGCCAGCAGTCCCAGGACGCGACTAGCGGGGTACACAGATACGCAGTATTTT.

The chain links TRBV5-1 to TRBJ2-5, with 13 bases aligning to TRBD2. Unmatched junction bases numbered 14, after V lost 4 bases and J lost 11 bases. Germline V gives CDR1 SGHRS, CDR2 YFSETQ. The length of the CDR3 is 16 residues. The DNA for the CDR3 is TGCGCCAGCAGCCATCGACTAGCGGGGGGAAACAATGAGCAGTACTTC. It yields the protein CASSHRLAGGNNEQYF.

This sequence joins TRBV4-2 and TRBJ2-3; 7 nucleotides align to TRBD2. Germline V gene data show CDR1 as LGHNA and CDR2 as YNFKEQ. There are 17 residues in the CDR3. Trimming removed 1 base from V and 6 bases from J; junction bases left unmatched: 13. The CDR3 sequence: CASSQVGRAGWADTQYF. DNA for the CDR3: TGTGCCAGCAGCCAAGTCGGCCGAGCGGGGTGGGCGGATACGCAGTATTTT.

For the CDR3, the DNA is TGTGCCAGCAGTTACTCGGGGTTTACCTATGGCTACACCTTC. It specifies CASSYSGFTYGYTF. The rearrangement joins TRBV6-2 or TRBV6-3 to TRBJ1-2, with unresolved D. The CDR3 loop spans 14 amino acids. V shed 0 bases and J shed 4 bases, with 9 bases lying between them. CDR1 and CDR2 from the germline V gene are MNHEY and SVGEGT.

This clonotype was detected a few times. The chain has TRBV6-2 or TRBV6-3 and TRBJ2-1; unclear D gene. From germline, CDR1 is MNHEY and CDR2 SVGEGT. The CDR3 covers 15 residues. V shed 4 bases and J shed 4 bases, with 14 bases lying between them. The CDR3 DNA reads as TGTGCCAGCAGTTTTGCAGGCAGCCCATACAATGAGCAGTTCTTC. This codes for CASSFAGSPYNEQFF.